The 8 T cell receptor beta chains reported below all come from one sample, sequenced in a study of T cell repertoires in cytomegalovirus infection. MiXCR was run by TCRdb on the reads, yielding one entry per CDR3 protein. The table records 150,000 to 200,000 distinct CDR3 sequences, 28% of them present only once. Sequencing used PBMCs. The receptors shown here come from a human donor in good health (CMV status not recorded). Some clones in this sample may be carry-over from other donors' samples.

The genes are TRBV4-2 and TRBJ2-5; TRBD2 is a possible D gene (7 bases). Trimming took 3 bases from V and 5 from J, leaving 19 bases between them. The CDR3 runs 16 residues. Germline values: CDR1 LGHNA, CDR2 YNFKEQ. CDR3 amino acids: CASSHPFGGGRETQYF. In nucleotides, the CDR3 is TGTGCCAGCAGCCACCCTTTTGGGGGGGGGCGGGAGACCCAGTACTTC.

This clonotype was counted between two and nine times. The chain couples TRBV27 to TRBJ2-4; 8 bases fit TRBD2. The CDR3 sequence is 16 residues long. J was trimmed by 6 bases and V by 4 bases; bases with no gene match: 11. Germline lookup yields CDR1 MNHEY and CDR2 SMNVEV (reference sequence). The CDR3 loop is CASSSPTGSGGNIQYF. CDR3 bases: TGTGCCAGCAGTTCCCCAACTGGGAGCGGGGGAAACATTCAGTACTTC.

This clonotype was seen once. V is TRBV12-3 or TRBV12-4 and J is TRBJ1-1; 9 nucleotides line up with TRBD1. V lost 3 bases and J lost 4; bases outside the gene matches: 3. CDR3 length: 14 residues. The CDR3 coding sequence is TGTGCCAGCAGTTTTGGGACAGGGATCACTGAAGCTTTCTTT. Translating it yields CASSFGTGITEAFF.

The chain's CDR3 is CASSIEGLKTGGYGYTF. Here the CDR3 DNA reads TGTGCCAGTAGTATAGAGGGCTTGAAAACAGGAGGCTATGGCTACACCTTC. The rearrangement uses TRBV19 and TRBJ1-2; D might be TRBD1 (5 bases). The CDR3 consists of 17 residues. V lost 0 bases and J 4 bases, leaving 18 bases between the germline ends. Germline V gene lookup returns CDR1 LNHDA and CDR2 SQIVND (reference sequence).

This sequence joins TRBV28 and TRBJ1-2; 10 bases fit TRBD1. V dropped 1 base and J dropped 5; count of bases not matched to a gene: 7. The CDR3 extends over 16 amino acids. Germline V gene sequence: CDR1 MDHEN, CDR2 SYDVKM. CDR3 nucleotides: TGTGCCAGCAGTTTATCCGGGACAGGGGCAGGATATGGCTACACCTTC. It encodes CASSLSGTGAGYGYTF.

The chain recombines TRBV12-3 or TRBV12-4 with TRBJ1-1; the D is unclear. The V end lost 1 base, the J end lost 11 bases, and 8 bases lay between the germline ends. This CDR3 contains 11 residues. DNA for the CDR3: TGTGCCAGCAGTTTAGGGGTAAGGGCTTTCTTT. It codes for CASSLGVRAFF.

This clonotype was seen more than once but under ten times. The chain employs TRBV27 and TRBJ1-1, with D unresolved. Trimming cost V 6 bases and J 4 bases, with 15 bases left between them. Germline CDR1 is MNHEY and CDR2 is SMNVEV (reference sequence). CDR3 size: 14 residues. The CDR3 here is CASSGYLASTEAFF. The CDR3 bases are TGTGCCAGCAGCGGGTACTTAGCCAGCACTGAAGCTTTCTTT.

As to this clonotype: The junction does not match germline at one end; this may be a read error. This chain links TRBV11-2 with TRBJ1-6; D not resolved. Germline assignment: CDR1 SGHAT and CDR2 FQNNGV. This CDR3 is built from 17 residues. The CDR3 nucleotides are TGTGCCAGCAGCCCTGTCCCGTGGCGGGGAAGGACTTCACCCCTCCAGTTT. Its protein is CASSPVPWRGRTSPLQF.